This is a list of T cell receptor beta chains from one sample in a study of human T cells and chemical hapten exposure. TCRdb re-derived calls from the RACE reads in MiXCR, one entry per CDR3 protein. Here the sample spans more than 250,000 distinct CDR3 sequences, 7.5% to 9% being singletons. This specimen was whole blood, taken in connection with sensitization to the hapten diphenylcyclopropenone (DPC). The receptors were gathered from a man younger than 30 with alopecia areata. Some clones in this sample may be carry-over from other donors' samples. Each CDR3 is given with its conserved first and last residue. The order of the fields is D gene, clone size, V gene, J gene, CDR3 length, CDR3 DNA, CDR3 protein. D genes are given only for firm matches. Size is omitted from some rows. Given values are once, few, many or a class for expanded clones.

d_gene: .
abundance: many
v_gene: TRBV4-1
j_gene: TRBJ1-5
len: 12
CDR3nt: TGCGCCAGCAGCCAAGTAGAAGGACCCCAGCATTTT
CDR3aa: CASSQVEGPQHF

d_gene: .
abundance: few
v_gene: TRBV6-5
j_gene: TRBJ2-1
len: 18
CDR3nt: TGTGCCAGCAGTTACTCGTTAGACCTGGCGGGGGCCAAGGATGAGCAGTTCTTC
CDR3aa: CASSYSLDLAGAKDEQFF

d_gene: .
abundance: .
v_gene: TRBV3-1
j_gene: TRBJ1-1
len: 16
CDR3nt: TGTGCCAGCAGCCAAGATATTCGGCAGGTATGGACTGAAGCTTTCTTT
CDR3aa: CASSQDIRQVWTEAFF

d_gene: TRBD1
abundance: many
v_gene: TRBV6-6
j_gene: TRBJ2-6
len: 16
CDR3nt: TGTGCCAGCAGTGACAGACAGGGCTCTGGGGCCAACGTCCTGACTTTC
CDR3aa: CASSDRQGSGANVLTF

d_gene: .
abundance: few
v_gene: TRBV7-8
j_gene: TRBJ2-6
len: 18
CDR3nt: TGTGCCAGCAGCTTAGAGTGGCCGGCCAGCTCTGGGGCCAACGTCCTGACTTTC
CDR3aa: CASSLEWPASSGANVLTF

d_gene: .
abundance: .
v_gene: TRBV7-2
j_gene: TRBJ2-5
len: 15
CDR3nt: TGTGCCAGCAGCTTAGCGGGGGACCCTGTGGAGACCCAGTACTTC
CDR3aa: CASSLAGDPVETQYF

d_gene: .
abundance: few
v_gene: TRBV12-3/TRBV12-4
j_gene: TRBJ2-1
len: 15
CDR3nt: TGTGCCAGCAGTTTAGCGGGGCTCTCCTACAATGAGCAGTTCTTC
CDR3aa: CASSLAGLSYNEQFF

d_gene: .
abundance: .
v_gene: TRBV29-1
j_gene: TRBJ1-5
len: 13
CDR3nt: TGCAGCGTCCGCGGGGGTTACGGGCAGCCCCAGCATTTT
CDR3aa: CSVRGGYGQPQHF

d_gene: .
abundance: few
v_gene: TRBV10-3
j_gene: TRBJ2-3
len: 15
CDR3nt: TGTGCCATCAATAACCTAGGGACGGACGCAGATACGCAGTATTTT
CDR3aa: CAINNLGTDADTQYF

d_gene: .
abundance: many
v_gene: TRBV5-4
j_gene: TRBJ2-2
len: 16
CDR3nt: TGTGCCAGCAGCTCACGGACAGGAGGGGGACCCGGGGAGCTGTTTTTT
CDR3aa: CASSSRTGGGPGELFF

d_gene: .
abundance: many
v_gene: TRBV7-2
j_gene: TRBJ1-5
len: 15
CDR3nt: TGTGCCAGCAGCTTAAGATCAGGCGAAGGTCAGCCCCAGCATTTT
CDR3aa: CASSLRSGEGQPQHF

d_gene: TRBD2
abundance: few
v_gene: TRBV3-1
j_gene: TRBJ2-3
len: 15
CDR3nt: TGTGCCAGCAGCCCTCCGGGACTAAAGTTCCATACGCAGTATTTT
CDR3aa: CASSPPGLKFHTQYF

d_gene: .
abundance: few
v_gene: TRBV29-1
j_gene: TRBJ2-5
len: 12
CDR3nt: TGCAGCGTTGCGGAGGGGCGCGAGACCCAGTACTTC
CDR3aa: CSVAEGRETQYF

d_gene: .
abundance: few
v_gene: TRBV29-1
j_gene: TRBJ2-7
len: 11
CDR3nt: TGCAGCGTTGTTGTCGGGTACGAGCAGTACTTC
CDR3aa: CSVVVGYEQYF

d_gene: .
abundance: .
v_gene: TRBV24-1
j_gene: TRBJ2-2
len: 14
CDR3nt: TGTGCCACCAGTGACCCCTCTGGCACCGGGGAGCTGTTTTTT
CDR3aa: CATSDPSGTGELFF

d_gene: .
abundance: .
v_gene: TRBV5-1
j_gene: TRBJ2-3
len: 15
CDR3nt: TGCGCCAGCAGCTTGGTTGGAGAGTTCACAGATACGCAGTATTTT
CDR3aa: CASSLVGEFTDTQYF

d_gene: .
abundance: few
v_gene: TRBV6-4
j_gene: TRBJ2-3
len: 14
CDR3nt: TGTGCCAGCAGTGACTCGACGGTGGCAGATACGCAGTATTTT
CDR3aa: CASSDSTVADTQYF

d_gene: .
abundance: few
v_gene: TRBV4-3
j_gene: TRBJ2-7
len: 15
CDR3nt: TGCGCCAGCAGCTCCCCGCTACAGGGAGGTGGCGAGCAGTACTTC
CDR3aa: CASSSPLQGGGEQYF

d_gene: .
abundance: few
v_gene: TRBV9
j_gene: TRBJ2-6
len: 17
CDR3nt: TGTGCCAGCAGCGGCGATGGACACCCTGTTGGGGCCAACGTCCTGACTTTC
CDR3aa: CASSGDGHPVGANVLTF